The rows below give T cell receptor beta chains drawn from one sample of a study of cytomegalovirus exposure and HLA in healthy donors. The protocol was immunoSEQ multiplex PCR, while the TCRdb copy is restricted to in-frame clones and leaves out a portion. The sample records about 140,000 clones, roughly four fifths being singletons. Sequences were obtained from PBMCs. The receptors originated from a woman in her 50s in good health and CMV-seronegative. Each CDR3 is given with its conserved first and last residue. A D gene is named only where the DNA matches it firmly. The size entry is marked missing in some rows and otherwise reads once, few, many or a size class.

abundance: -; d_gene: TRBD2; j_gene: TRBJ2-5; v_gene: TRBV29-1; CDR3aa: CSAEGTSGGLETQYF; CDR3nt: TGCAGCGCGGAAGGGACTAGCGGGGGGTTAGAGACCCAGTACTTC
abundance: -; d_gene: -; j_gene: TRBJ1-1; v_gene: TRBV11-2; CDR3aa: CASSTWTRNTEAFF; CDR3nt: TGTGCCAGCAGCACATGGACAAGAAACACTGAAGCTTTCTTT
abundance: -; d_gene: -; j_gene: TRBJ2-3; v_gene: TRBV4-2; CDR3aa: CASSFGSTDTQYF; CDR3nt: TGTGCCAGCAGCTTCGGGAGCACAGATACGCAGTATTTT
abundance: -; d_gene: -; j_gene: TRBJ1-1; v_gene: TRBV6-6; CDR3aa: CASRRINTEAFF; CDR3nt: TGTGCCAGCAGGAGAATTAACACTGAAGCTTTCTTT
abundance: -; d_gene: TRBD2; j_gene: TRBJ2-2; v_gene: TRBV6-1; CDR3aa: CASRRGGATGELFF; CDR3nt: TGTGCCAGCAGGCGGGGGGGGGCCACCGGGGAGCTGTTTTTT
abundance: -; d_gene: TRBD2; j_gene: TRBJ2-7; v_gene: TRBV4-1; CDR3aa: CASSRPGLGSYEQYF; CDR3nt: TGCGCCAGCAGCCGCCCGGGACTAGGTTCCTACGAGCAGTACTTC
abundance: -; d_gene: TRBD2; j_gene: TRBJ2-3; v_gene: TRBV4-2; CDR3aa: CASSQDGPTSGADTQYF; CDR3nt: TGTGCCAGCAGCCAAGACGGCCCGACTAGCGGGGCAGATACGCAGTATTTT
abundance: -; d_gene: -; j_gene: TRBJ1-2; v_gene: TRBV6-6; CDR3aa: CASSYSREGYTF; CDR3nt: TGTGCCAGCAGTTACTCGAGGGAAGGCTACACCTTC
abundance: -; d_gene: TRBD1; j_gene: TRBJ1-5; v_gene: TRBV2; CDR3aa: CASNEGGTNQPQHF; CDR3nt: TGTGCCAGCAACGAAGGGGGCACCAATCAGCCCCAGCATTTT
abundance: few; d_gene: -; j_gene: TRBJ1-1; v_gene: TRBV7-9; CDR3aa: CASSSGHRNTEAFF; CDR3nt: TGTGCCAGCAGCTCGGGACATCGGAACACTGAAGCTTTCTTT
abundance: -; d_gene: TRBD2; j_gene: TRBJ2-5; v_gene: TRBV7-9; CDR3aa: CASSSTSGGSSQETQYF; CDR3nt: TGTGCCAGCAGCTCGACTAGCGGGGGGTCCTCCCAAGAGACCCAGTACTTC
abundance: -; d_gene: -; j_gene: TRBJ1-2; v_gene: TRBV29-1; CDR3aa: CSVDSGFGGYTF; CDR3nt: TGCAGCGTCGACTCAGGGTTCGGTGGCTACACCTTC
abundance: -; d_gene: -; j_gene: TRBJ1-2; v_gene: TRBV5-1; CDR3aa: CASSLLQGDYGYTF; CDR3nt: TGCGCCAGCAGCTTGCTGCAGGGTGACTATGGCTACACCTTC
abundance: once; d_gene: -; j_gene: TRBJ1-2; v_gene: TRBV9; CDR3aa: CASSLRGSQSDYGYTF; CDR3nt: TGTGCCAGCAGCCTCCGTGGATCCCAGAGCGATTATGGCTACACCTTC
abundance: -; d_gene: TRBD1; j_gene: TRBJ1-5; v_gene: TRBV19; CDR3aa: CASSTGGGNQPQHF; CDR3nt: TGTGCCAGTAGTACAGGGGGAGGAAATCAGCCCCAGCATTTT
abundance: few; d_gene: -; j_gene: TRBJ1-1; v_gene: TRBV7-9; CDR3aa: CASSLATGTEAFF; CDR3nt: TGTGCCAGCAGCTTAGCGACTGGGACTGAAGCTTTCTTT
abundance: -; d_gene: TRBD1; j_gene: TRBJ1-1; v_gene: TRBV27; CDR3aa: CASSWDRGLMNTEAFF; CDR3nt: TGTGCCAGCAGCTGGGACAGGGGGCTGATGAACACTGAAGCTTTCTTT
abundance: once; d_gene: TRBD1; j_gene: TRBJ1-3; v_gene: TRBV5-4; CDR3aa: CASSTGQGAGNTIYF; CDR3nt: TGTGCCAGCAGCACCGGACAGGGGGCTGGAAACACCATATATTTT
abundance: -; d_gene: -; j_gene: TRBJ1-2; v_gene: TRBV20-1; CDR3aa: CSALIDPQRTF; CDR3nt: TGCAGTGCCTTAATCGACCCCCAGAGGACCTTC
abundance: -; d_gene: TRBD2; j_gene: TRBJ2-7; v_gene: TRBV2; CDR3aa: CASSGSGAKGRQYF; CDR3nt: TGTGCCAGCAGTGGTAGCGGGGCCAAGGGTCGGCAGTACTTC
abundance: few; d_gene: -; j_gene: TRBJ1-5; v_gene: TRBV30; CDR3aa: CAWSGQYNQPQHF; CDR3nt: TGTGCCTGGAGTGGACAGTACAATCAGCCCCAGCATTTT
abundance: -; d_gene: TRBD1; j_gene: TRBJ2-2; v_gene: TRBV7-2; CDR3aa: CASSLRHRGRAGELFF; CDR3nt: TGTGCCAGCAGCTTAAGGCACAGGGGGCGCGCCGGGGAGCTGTTTTTT
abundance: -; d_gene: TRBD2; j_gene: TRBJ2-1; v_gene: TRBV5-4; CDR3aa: CAGRTGGRNEQFF; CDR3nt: TGTGCCGGCAGAACGGGGGGGCGGAATGAGCAGTTCTTC
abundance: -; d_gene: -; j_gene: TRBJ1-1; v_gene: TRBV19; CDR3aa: CASSITGLQNTEAFF; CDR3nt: TGTGCCAGTAGTATCACGGGACTCCAGAACACTGAAGCTTTCTTT
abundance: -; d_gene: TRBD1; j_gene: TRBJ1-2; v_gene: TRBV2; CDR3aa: CALIDGQVTIYGYTF; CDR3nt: TGTGCCCTCATTGACGGACAGGTGACCATCTATGGCTACACCTTC
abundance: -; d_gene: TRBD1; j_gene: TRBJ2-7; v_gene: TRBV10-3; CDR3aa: CAISESGGQGSLEQYF; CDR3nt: TGTGCCATCAGTGAGTCGGGGGGACAGGGTTCCCTCGAGCAGTACTTC
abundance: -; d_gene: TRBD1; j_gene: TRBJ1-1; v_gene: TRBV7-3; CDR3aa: CASSGGTGGFTEAFF; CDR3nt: TGTGCCAGCAGCGGGGGGACAGGGGGGTTCACTGAAGCTTTCTTT
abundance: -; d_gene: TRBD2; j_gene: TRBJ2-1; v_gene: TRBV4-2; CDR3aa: CASSQVASGGNEQFF; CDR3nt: TGTGCCAGCAGCCAAGTCGCTAGCGGGGGGAATGAGCAGTTCTTC